Shown below are 7 T cell receptor beta chains from a single sample sequenced in a study of OX40 agonist ivuxolimab in advanced cancers. Repertoires were generated with immunoSEQ multiplex PCR, while TCRdb's copy carries only in-frame clones and drops some. In the table there are approximately 84,000 clones, approximately 80% of which are singletons. The source material was CD4+ or CD8+ T cells sorted from blood, sampled in a trial of the OX40 agonist ivuxolimab. Receptors were obtained from an adult with an advanced solid tumor such as melanoma, head and neck, liver or kidney cancer.

The rearrangement links TRBV6-1 to TRBJ1-5; no firm D call. V gave up 6 bases and J gave up 9 bases, with 15 bases separating them. The length of the CDR3 is 13 residues. In germline, CDR1 is MNHNS, CDR2 SASEGT. CDR3 residues: CASRRTQESPQHF. In DNA form, the CDR3 reads TGTGCCAGCAGGCGGACCCAGGAATCGCCCCAGCATTTT.

The V and J genes are TRBV18 and TRBJ1-1; weak D call: TRBD1 (5 bases). Trimming removed 3 bases from V and 6 bases from J, with 17 bases in between. The CDR3 runs 15 residues. Germline CDR1 is KGHSH and CDR2 is LQKENI. CDR3 amino acids: CASSPSGDGLSEAFF. The CDR3 DNA is TGTGCCAGCTCACCGTCGGGGGATGGGTTATCTGAAGCTTTCTTT.

The rearrangement links TRBV10-3 to TRBJ2-3; D is perhaps TRBD2 (6 bases). Between the trimmed V and J ends, which lost 5 bases and 5 bases, there was a span of 11 bases. CDR1 and CDR2 (germline): ENHRY, SYGVKD. The CDR3 is made up of 13 amino acids. CDR3: CAISQTEGDTQYF. CDR3 DNA sequence: TGTGCCATCAGTCAAACGGAGGGAGATACGCAGTATTTT.

This chain uses TRBV19 with TRBJ1-1; TRBD1 agrees at 10 bases. The CDR3 contains 16 residues. J was trimmed by 0 bases and V by 4 bases; bases with no gene match: 5. Germline V CDR1 and CDR2: LNHDA, SQIVND (reference sequence). CDR3 in DNA: TGTGCCAGTAGTACAGACAGGGGGCTTATGAACACTGAAGCTTTCTTT. Its translation: CASSTDRGLMNTEAFF.

The chain joins TRBV6-5 to TRBJ1-2, with no clear D. V shed 4 bases and J shed 7 bases, with 16 bases lying between them. The CDR3 is 14 amino acids. Germline V gene lookup returns CDR1 MNHEY and CDR2 SVGAGI. This chain's CDR3 is CASSWAKGVAGYTF. The CDR3 DNA is TGTGCCAGCAGTTGGGCCAAGGGTGTAGCTGGCTACACCTTC.

This clone was recorded once. The chain employs TRBV7-9 and TRBJ2-5; D is unclear. The CDR3 spans 13 residues. The germline V gene has CDR1 SEHNR and CDR2 FQNEAQ (reference sequence). The ends were cut back, 3 bases at V and 5 bases at J, with 10 bases in the middle. CDR3 protein: CASSFTSYETQYF. For the CDR3, the DNA is TGTGCCAGCAGCTTCACAAGTTATGAGACCCAGTACTTC.

The V call is TRBV30, the J call TRBJ2-5; 12 bases fit TRBD1. This CDR3 is built from 15 residues. The J segment lost 5 bases and the V segment lost 2 bases, leaving 6 bases of the junction unmatched. Germline V gene data show CDR1 as GTSNPN and CDR2 as SVGIG (reference sequence). The CDR3 coding sequence is TGTGCCTGGAGTACCGGGACAGGGGGCGGGGAGACCCAGTACTTC. As protein: CAWSTGTGGGETQYF.